These 10 T cell receptor beta chains came from one sample sequenced in a study of CD8+ T cells in alopecia areata. After isolation, RNA underwent reverse transcription to generate cDNA as the sequencing template. Data came from immunoSEQ multiplex PCR; TCRdb stores just in-frame clones and leaves some out. The sample includes 130,000 to 150,000 clones, around 47% seen only once; the top ten take about 6.8%. The sequencing sample was made of CD4+ T cells sorted from blood. Source of these receptors: a human donor with alopecia areata.

This clone was detected only a few times. The V and J genes are TRBV7-9 and TRBJ2-3, with a weak D call TRBD1 (6 bases). Trimming stripped 6 bases from V and 2 bases from J, with 12 bases between. The germline V gene encodes CDR1 SEHNR and CDR2 FQNEAQ (reference sequence). CDR3 length: 14 amino acids. The CDR3 bases are TGTGCCAGCAGTTGGACAGCCCCCACAGATACGCAGTATTTT. Its protein product is CASSWTAPTDTQYF.

The CDR3 reads CSVGDYSTGELFF. Written as DNA, the CDR3 is TGCAGCGTTGGTGACTATTCCACCGGGGAGCTGTTTTTT. The rearrangement joins TRBV29-1 to TRBJ2-2, with D perhaps TRBD2 (5 bases). There are 13 residues in the CDR3. CDR1 is SQVTM and CDR2 is ANQGSEA in the germline V gene. The ends were cut back, 4 bases at V and 4 bases at J, with 10 bases in the middle.

The J gene is TRBJ2-1, the V gene TRBV4-1; 16 nucleotides align to TRBD2. This CDR3 region has 19 residues. The trim removed 0 bases at V and 3 bases at J, leaving 5 bases unmatched. Germline-derived CDR1 and CDR2 are MGHRA and YSYEKL. The CDR3 nucleotides are TGCGCCAGCAGCCAAGACCGGGGACTAGCGGGAGGGCGCTACAATGAGCAGTTCTTC. This sequence encodes CASSQDRGLAGGRYNEQFF.

This clone was recorded a few times. V gene TRBV5-1 combines with J gene TRBJ2-7; 15 bases fit TRBD2. The germline V gene encodes CDR1 SGHRS and CDR2 YFSETQ. The CDR3 spans 18 residues. V gave up 3 bases and J gave up 0 bases; unmatched junction bases: 7. The CDR3 DNA reads as TGCGCCAGCAGCTGGGGACTAGCGGGAGGAACCAGCTCCTACGAGCAGTACTTC. It codes for CASSWGLAGGTSSYEQYF.

The chain links TRBV29-1 to TRBJ2-7; D might be TRBD1 or TRBD2, each matching 5 bases. The CDR3 extends over 12 amino acids. V was cut by 0 bases and J by 6 bases, with 9 bases left in between. Germline lookup yields CDR1 SQVTM and CDR2 ANQGSEA. For the CDR3, the DNA is TGCAGCGTTGAAGATCCAGGGAGCGAGCAGTACTTC. This gives the protein CSVEDPGSEQYF.

A few counts support this clone. This chain connects TRBV4-1 to TRBJ1-2, with 7 bases that match TRBD1. V gave up 1 base and J gave up 2 bases; unmatched junction bases: 7. CDR3 size: 16 residues. Germline V gene sequence: CDR1 MGHRA, CDR2 YSYEKL. As DNA, the CDR3 is TGCGCCAGCAGCCAAGTACACAGGGGTCACAACTATGGCTACACCTTC. Its protein product is CASSQVHRGHNYGYTF.

V and J are TRBV30 and TRBJ2-1, with D unclear. The CDR3 covers 15 residues. Trimming pared 0 bases from V and 4 bases from J, leaving 13 bases between. Germline CDR1 is GTSNPN and CDR2 is SVGIG (reference sequence). CDR3 in DNA: TGTGCCTGGAGTGTACTGGATGGCGGATACAATGAGCAGTTCTTC. Its translation: CAWSVLDGGYNEQFF.

The V and J genes are TRBV7-2 and TRBJ2-3; D may correspond to TRBD1 or TRBD2 (5 bases each). V was shortened by 2 bases and J by 4 bases, with 13 bases between the two germline ends. Germline CDR1 and CDR2: SGHTA and FQGNSA. The CDR3 has 15 amino acids. The CDR3 DNA follows: TGTGCCAGCAGCTTAAACCCCGGGGCCCCAGATACGCAGTATTTT. Protein sequence: CASSLNPGAPDTQYF.

The V and J genes are TRBV4-1 and TRBJ2-3; 8 bases are shared with TRBD2. Germline trimming cut 3 bases from V and 15 bases from J; bases unmatched to any gene: 11. The CDR3 is made up of 13 amino acids. Per germline, CDR1 MGHRA and CDR2 YSYEKL. The CDR3 DNA follows: TGCGCCAGCAGCCACCCGTCGACTAGCGAACGTTATTTT. Residues: CASSHPSTSERYF.

This chain joins TRBV27 and TRBJ2-4; no clear D gene. V was shortened by 8 bases and J by 1 base, with 15 bases between the two germline ends. Germline-derived CDR1 and CDR2 are MNHEY and SMNVEV (reference sequence). The CDR3 runs to 15 residues. The CDR3 region is CASASVADAKNIQYF. CDR3 bases: TGTGCCAGCGCCTCAGTGGCCGATGCCAAAAACATTCAGTACTTC.